The present TCR beta chain was sequenced within a study of post-analysis software for immune sequencing data. Points from the study as a whole: Analysis by F measure revealed that same-batch samples clustered strongly together. There was significantly lower normalized Chao1 diversity in multiple sclerosis patients than in controls.

The sample holds a few counts of this clonotype. What it binds is not known. Unique molecular identifiers tagged the TCR beta cDNA libraries. When 1 to 10 million T cells were used, they gave about 550,000 cDNA molecules. A single record per CDR3 protein comes from TCRdb applying MiXCR to the PCR reads. Of about 540,000 distinct CDR3 sequences in the sample, around 36% were seen once. The origin of this receptor is a girl aged 2 to 17 with multiple sclerosis. The sequencing input was blood.

CDR3 sequence (DNA): TGTGCCAGCAGTTTCCGCATCCCGATCTTATTCCAAGAGACCCAGTACTTC. It encodes CASSFRIPILFQETQYF. This rearrangement joins TRBV27 to TRBJ2-5; D gene uncertain. CDR3 size: 17 residues. Germline loops: CDR1 MNHEY, CDR2 SMNVEV (reference sequence). Trimming took 3 bases from V and 1 from J, leaving 18 bases between them.